One and the same sample provided the 13 T cell receptor beta chains below, sequenced in a study of T cells in Graves' hyperthyroidism and ophthalmopathy. RNA transcripts were the template for amplifying TCR beta CDR3 regions. First-round RT-PCR targeting the TCR CDR3 was performed with the HTBI primer set. TCRdb redid the calling of the multiplex PCR reads with MiXCR, one entry per CDR3 protein. This sample carries about 610,000 distinct CDR3 sequences, roughly 15% of them seen once, and the ten largest clones take around 3.3%. The sample was blood. Every receptor here comes from a woman between 40 and 50 years old with Graves' ophthalmopathy.

J is TRBJ1-1 and V is TRBV10-2, with no clear D. This CDR3 has 12 amino acids. The V and J ends lost 2 bases and 8 bases respectively, with 9 bases between them. Per the germline V gene, CDR1 is WSHSY and CDR2 is SAAADI. The chain's CDR3 is CASSEERREAFF. The CDR3 DNA sequence: TGCGCCAGCAGTGAGGAAAGGAGGGAAGCTTTCTTT.

This clonotype was seen ten or more times. The V gene is TRBV2, the J gene TRBJ2-2, with a possible D match to TRBD2 (5 bases). Trimming cost V 8 bases and J 0 bases, with 10 bases left between them. The CDR3 totals 14 residues. Per the germline V gene, CDR1 is SNHLY and CDR2 is FYNNEI. For the CDR3, the DNA is TGTGCCAGCCGGAGGTTCGCGAACACCGGGGAGCTGTTTTTT. This translates into CASRRFANTGELFF.

This clonotype appeared a few times. The chain carries TRBV3-1 and TRBJ2-5; D is unclear. The V end was cut by 1 base, the J end by 4 bases, with 13 bases between. Germline loops: CDR1 LGHDT, CDR2 YNNKEL (reference sequence). This CDR3 comprises 15 residues. The CDR3 sequence is CASSQVRFLGETQYF. The CDR3 DNA follows: TGTGCCAGCAGCCAAGTGAGGTTTCTGGGAGAGACCCAGTACTTC.

This chain uses TRBV12-5 with TRBJ2-1, with 10 bases that match TRBD2. Germline CDR1 LGHNT, CDR2 FRNRAP. CDR3 size: 17 residues. J was trimmed by 0 bases and V by 6 bases; bases with no gene match: 8. Here the CDR3 DNA reads TGTGCTAGTGGACGGACTAGCGGTGGGAGCTCCTACAATGAGCAGTTCTTC. This translates into CASGRTSGGSSYNEQFF.

Ten or more counts support this clonotype. The chain recombines TRBV20-1 with TRBJ1-6, with 8 bases identical to TRBD1. Germline values: CDR1 DFQATT, CDR2 SNEGSKA (reference sequence). Losses at the gene ends were 0 bases for V and 15 bases for J; bases not matched to a gene: 10. There are 14 residues in the CDR3. The CDR3 loop is CSARDAHRGGRLHF. The CDR3 DNA reads as TGCAGTGCTAGAGATGCGCACAGGGGGGGGCGCCTCCACTTT.

This sequence joins TRBV30 and TRBJ2-2, with D maybe TRBD2 (6 bases). Germline V gene sequence: CDR1 GTSNPN, CDR2 SVGIG (reference sequence). This CDR3 spans 15 amino acids. V was pared by 3 bases and J by 0 bases, with 11 bases between. This CDR3 reads CAWRLAQTNTGELFF. The CDR3 nucleotides read TGTGCCTGGAGACTAGCCCAAACGAACACCGGGGAGCTGTTTTTT.

This clonotype came up a few times. The rearrangement uses TRBV20-1 and TRBJ2-3; 9 nucleotides align to TRBD2. The V gene end was trimmed by 3 bases and the J gene end by 5 bases; junction bases not matched to a gene: 6. Germline V CDR1 and CDR2: DFQATT, SNEGSKA (reference sequence). The CDR3 consists of 14 residues. The CDR3 sequence: CSARGLASLDTQYF. The CDR3 DNA reads as TGCAGTGCTAGGGGACTAGCCAGCTTAGATACGCAGTATTTT.

V and J are TRBV7-9 and TRBJ2-2; D gene unclear. This CDR3 has 15 amino acids. V was pared by 7 bases and J by 1 base, with 13 bases between. Germline V CDR1 and CDR2: SEHNR, FQNEAQ (reference sequence). CDR3 residues: CASTRNSVNTGELFF. The CDR3 DNA reads as TGTGCCAGCACACGAAACAGCGTGAACACCGGGGAGCTGTTTTTT.

The sample holds many counts of this clonotype. This chain joins TRBV6-1 and TRBJ2-5; 10 bases align to TRBD2. The V and J ends lost 3 bases and 5 bases, in that order; junction bases with no gene match: 9. The CDR3 is 16 residues long. CDR1 MNHNS and CDR2 SASEGT come from the germline V gene. The CDR3 reads CASSEQPSGRGETQYF. The CDR3 DNA is TGTGCCAGCAGTGAGCAGCCTAGCGGGAGAGGCGAGACCCAGTACTTC.

This clonotype was seen a handful of times. This chain uses TRBV20-1 with TRBJ2-1; 13 bases are shared with TRBD2. Per germline, CDR1 DFQATT and CDR2 SNEGSKA (reference sequence). V lost 3 bases, J lost 1 base, and 6 bases stayed unmatched. The CDR3 covers 17 residues. The CDR3 bases are TGCAGTGCTAGCGGGACTAGCGGGACCCCTTCCTACAATGAGCAGTTCTTC. Amino acids: CSASGTSGTPSYNEQFF.

This clonotype was seen repeatedly, ten times or more. The genes are TRBV5-1 and TRBJ2-2; D unresolved. The CDR3 totals 13 residues. Trimming pared 0 bases from V and 7 bases from J, leaving 7 bases between. Germline CDR1 and CDR2: SGHRS and YFSETQ. The CDR3 DNA follows: TGCGCCAGCAGCTTGGCCGGAAACGGGGAGCTGTTTTTT. It yields the protein CASSLAGNGELFF. Complete variable domain (other parts from reference TRBV5-1 and TRBJ2-2): KAGVTQTPRYLIKTRGQQVTLSCSPISGHRSVSWYQQTPGQGLQFLFEYFSETQRNKGNFPGRFSGRQFSNSRSEMNVSTLELGDSALYLCASSLAGNGELFFGEGSRLTVL.

The chain uses TRBV12-3 or TRBV12-4 and TRBJ2-1, with D unclear. The CDR3 loop spans 13 amino acids. V lost 5 bases and J 6 bases, leaving 11 bases between the germline ends. The chain's CDR3 is CASSQHQINEQFF. The CDR3 bases are TGTGCCAGCAGTCAACATCAGATCAATGAGCAGTTCTTC.

The table lists this clonotype with many counts. The CDR3 region has the DNA TGCGCCAGCAGCTTTATTTTGAACACTGAAGCTTTCTTT. It yields the protein CASSFILNTEAFF. The chain couples TRBV5-1 to TRBJ1-1; no firm D call. CDR3 length equals 13 residues. The V end lost 2 bases, the J end lost 0 bases, and 5 bases lay between the germline ends. Germline V CDR1 and CDR2: SGHRS, YFSETQ.